This passage covers 21 T cell receptor beta chains from one sample sequenced in a study of shared clonotypes between healthy human individuals. CD45RO-negative, CCR7-selected cells formed the naive CD8 fraction, which excluded terminally differentiated effector memory CD45RA+ cells. Some clones are missing from TCRdb's copy, which holds only in-frame ones; the method was immunoSEQ multiplex PCR. The sample holds 2 million to 2.5 million clones, 85% to 95% seen once. The source material was naive CD8+ T cells from PBMCs. The source of these receptors is a man aged 18 to 30 in good health. Some clones in this sample may be carry-over from other donors' samples.

The V gene is TRBV27, the J gene TRBJ2-3, with a possible D match to TRBD1 (5 bases). The CDR3 runs to 16 residues. The ends were cut back, 0 bases at V and 5 bases at J, with 15 bases in the middle. Germline CDR1 is MNHEY and CDR2 is SMNVEV (reference sequence). The CDR3 spells CASSLSPGLDLDTQYF. The CDR3 nucleotides are TGTGCCAGCAGTTTATCGCCAGGGCTAGATTTAGATACGCAGTATTTT.

V is TRBV13 and J is TRBJ2-7, with D perhaps matching TRBD1 or TRBD2 (5 bases each). Per the germline V gene, CDR1 is PRHDT and CDR2 is FYEKMQ (reference sequence). V was trimmed by 4 bases and J by 2 bases, leaving 9 bases between them. This CDR3 region has 13 residues. This CDR3 is CASSWGPAYEQYF. Here the CDR3 DNA reads TGTGCCAGCAGCTGGGGACCCGCCTACGAGCAGTACTTC.

The chain is built from TRBV19 and TRBJ2-2, with D possibly TRBD2 on 6 matching bases. V lost 5 bases to trimming and J lost 2 bases, with 24 bases between them. CDR3 length: 19 amino acids. The germline V gene has CDR1 LNHDA and CDR2 SQIVND (reference sequence). The CDR3 coding sequence is TGTGCCAGTAGTGGGAGGAACAGCCCAGGAAGGCGAAACACCGGGGAGCTGTTTTTT. Residues: CASSGRNSPGRRNTGELFF.

This clone was recorded once. The V gene is TRBV19, the J gene TRBJ2-7; 8 bases are a match to TRBD1. The V gene's germline CDR1 is LNHDA and CDR2 SQIVND (reference sequence). The CDR3 consists of 13 residues. V gave up 7 bases and J gave up 3 bases; unmatched junction bases: 5. CDR3 bases: TGTGCCAGTAATCAGGGGGCCCACTACGAGCAGTACTTC. The encoded protein is CASNQGAHYEQYF.

The rearrangement uses TRBV7-9 and TRBJ2-3; TRBD2 matches at 12 bases. The CDR3 sequence is 16 residues long. Germline CDR1 is SEHNR and CDR2 is FQNEAQ (reference sequence). Trimming at V came to 5 bases and at J to 2 bases, leaving 5 bases not matched to a gene. CDR3 sequence (DNA): TGTGCCAGCAGCATCTGGACTAGCGGGACCACAGATACGCAGTATTTT. It codes for CASSIWTSGTTDTQYF.

The chain combines TRBV27 with TRBJ2-7; 9 bases are a match to TRBD2. This CDR3 contains 16 residues. The germline V gene has CDR1 MNHEY and CDR2 SMNVEV (reference sequence). The trim removed 3 bases at V and 2 bases at J, leaving 8 bases unmatched. CDR3 sequence reads: CASSLVVAGEAYEQYF. Here the CDR3 DNA reads TGTGCCAGCAGTTTGGTGGTAGCGGGAGAGGCCTACGAGCAGTACTTC.

This sequence joins TRBV4-3 and TRBJ1-1; D is perhaps TRBD1 (5 bases). Trimming shortened V by 0 bases and J by 0 bases, and 11 bases separated the two germline ends. The CDR3 totals 16 residues. The germline CDR1 and CDR2 sequences are LGHNA and YSLEER. CDR3 in amino acids: CASSQDGAGMNTEAFF. The CDR3 region has the DNA TGCGCCAGCAGCCAAGACGGGGCGGGAATGAACACTGAAGCTTTCTTT.

The V call is TRBV7-6, the J call TRBJ2-7; TRBD2 might be the D (6 bases). From germline, CDR1 is SGHVS and CDR2 FNYEAQ. The CDR3 covers 15 residues. Trimming shortened V by 1 base and J by 1 base, and 11 bases separated the two germline ends. CDR3 region: CASSLDGTRSYEQYF. Written as DNA, the CDR3 is TGTGCCAGCAGCTTAGACGGGACTCGGTCCTACGAGCAGTACTTC.

The V and J genes are TRBV10-3 and TRBJ2-2, with D perhaps matching TRBD2 (5 bases). Trimming pared 6 bases from V and 3 bases from J, leaving 8 bases between. This CDR3 is built from 13 residues. Per germline, CDR1 ENHRY and CDR2 SYGVKD. CDR3 amino acids: CAIRDSHTGELFF. The CDR3 DNA reads TGTGCCATCAGGGACTCCCACACCGGGGAGCTGTTTTTT.

The rearrangement joins TRBV6-6 to TRBJ1-3; tentatively, D is TRBD1 (5 bases). The CDR3 spans 11 residues. CDR1 is MNHNY, CDR2 SVGAGI, per germline (reference sequence). V was clipped by 5 bases and J by 8 bases, with 7 bases between them. The DNA of the CDR3 is TGTGCCAGCAGTGGGGGTTACACCATATATTTT. Translation gives CASSGGYTIYF.

Written as DNA, the CDR3 is TGCGCCAGCAGCTTGGTCTGGGGGGCTGAAGCTTTCTTT. It specifies CASSLVWGAEAFF. This rearrangement joins TRBV5-1 to TRBJ1-1; possibly TRBD1 for D (5 bases). V shed 0 bases and J shed 6 bases, with 9 bases lying between them. The V gene's germline CDR1 is SGHRS and CDR2 YFSETQ. CDR3 size: 13 residues.

V usage is TRBV4-1 and J usage is TRBJ1-1; TRBD1 agrees at 8 bases. CDR1 MGHRA and CDR2 YSYEKL come from the germline V gene. The CDR3 is 15 amino acids. J gave up 0 bases and V 5 bases, and 5 bases lay outside the gene matches. DNA for the CDR3: TGCGCCAGCAGCGAAGGACAGGGACTGAACACTGAAGCTTTCTTT. Its translation: CASSEGQGLNTEAFF.

V is TRBV15 and J is TRBJ1-2; TRBD1 aligns across 11 bases. V lost 5 bases, J lost 0 bases, and 2 bases stayed unmatched. The CDR3 runs to 15 residues. CDR1 is LNHNV, CDR2 YYDKDF, per germline (reference sequence). CDR3 sequence (DNA): TGTGCCACCAGCGGGACAGGGGGACCTAACTATGGCTACACCTTC. It codes for CATSGTGGPNYGYTF.

The J gene is TRBJ2-7, the V gene TRBV27; D remains ambiguous. This CDR3 is built from 14 residues. V was cut by 6 bases and J by 3 bases, with 15 bases left in between. Germline CDR1 reads MNHEY; CDR2 reads SMNVEV (reference sequence). Here the CDR3 DNA reads TGTGCCAGCAGGCTGCGGTGGGCCCACTACGAGCAGTACTTC. Its protein is CASRLRWAHYEQYF.

This chain uses TRBV28 with TRBJ2-1, with 9 bases that match TRBD2. In germline, CDR1 is MDHEN, CDR2 SYDVKM. CDR3 size: 18 residues. V shed 3 bases, J shed 4 bases, and the junction held 13 bases outside the gene matches. The CDR3 here is CASSLIGLGTSSYNEQFF. Written as DNA, the CDR3 is TGTGCCAGCAGTTTGATTGGGTTAGGGACTAGCAGTTACAATGAGCAGTTCTTC.

The V gene is TRBV7-3, the J gene TRBJ2-3, with 9 nucleotides matching TRBD1. The germline CDR1 and CDR2 sequences are SGHTA and FQGTGA. The CDR3 is made up of 17 amino acids. Losses at the gene ends were 4 bases for V and 6 bases for J; bases not matched to a gene: 14. CDR3 sequence reads: CASSSTSPGQGRDTQYF. The CDR3 DNA reads TGTGCCAGCAGCTCGACCTCTCCGGGACAGGGTCGCGATACGCAGTATTTT.

This clone was counted a single time. The rearrangement joins TRBV5-6 to TRBJ2-1, with D possibly matching TRBD1 (6 bases). This CDR3 has 15 residues. Germline CDR1 is SGHDT and CDR2 is YYEEEE. V shed 0 bases and J shed 7 bases, with 14 bases lying between them. CDR3: CASSLGDIIRNEQFF. In DNA, the CDR3 is TGTGCCAGCAGCTTGGGGGACATTATAAGGAATGAGCAGTTCTTC.

This rearrangement joins TRBV4-2 to TRBJ1-5, with D possibly being TRBD1 (6 bases). The germline V gene encodes CDR1 LGHNA and CDR2 YNFKEQ. With 0 bases removed from V and 10 bases from J, the gap between germline ends came to 7 bases. The CDR3 runs 12 residues. The CDR3 DNA follows: TGTGCCAGCAGCCAAGATGGGGGCCCCCAGCATTTT. It is translated as CASSQDGGPQHF.

This chain joins TRBV10-1 and TRBJ2-1; tentative D call: TRBD1 (6 bases). The germline gives CDR1 WNHNN, CDR2 SYGVQD (reference sequence). Between the trimmed V and J ends, which lost 3 bases and 0 bases, there was a span of 9 bases. This CDR3 is built from 15 residues. CDR3 region: CASSDDRSSYNEQFF. The CDR3 DNA reads TGCGCCAGCAGTGACGACAGGAGCTCCTACAATGAGCAGTTCTTC.

V and J are TRBV11-2 and TRBJ2-1; TRBD2 aligns across 11 bases. V trimming: 8 bases; J trimming: 0 bases; junction bases outside the gene matches: 9. The CDR3 has 17 residues. The germline gives CDR1 SGHAT, CDR2 FQNNGV. CDR3 loop: CASGLAGGGSSYNEQFF. The CDR3 region has the DNA TGTGCCAGCGGCCTAGCGGGAGGCGGTAGCTCCTACAATGAGCAGTTCTTC. Using reference TRBV11-2 and TRBJ2-1 for the parts outside the CDR3, the full variable domain is EAGVAQSPRYKIIEKRQSVAFWCNPISGHATLYWYQQILGQGPKLLIQFQNNGVVDDSQLPKDRFSAERLKGVDSTLKIQPAKLEDSAVYLCASGLAGGGSSYNEQFFGPGTRLTVL.

The rearrangement joins TRBV2 to TRBJ1-2; the D gene is possibly TRBD1 (6 bases). The germline V gene has CDR1 SNHLY and CDR2 FYNNEI. V was trimmed by 6 bases and J by 5 bases, leaving 13 bases between them. The CDR3 loop spans 13 amino acids. Written as DNA, the CDR3 is TGTGCCAGCAGGGGGGCATTGGGGTATGGCTACACCTTC. As protein: CASRGALGYGYTF.